This note documents a single T cell receptor (beta chain) sequence. Its antigen is not identified. These data are taken from a study of response to subunit inactivated influenza vaccine. Findings of the study overall: The authors suggested that every seasonal influenza vaccination recruits few new T cells.

TCRdb passed the RT-PCR reads through MiXCR, listing each CDR3 protein once. The repertoire holds almost 600,000 distinct CDR3 sequences, with roughly 15% as singletons. The sequence came from a man aged 50 or older who received an inactivated influenza vaccine. The sample consisted of PBMCs from blood, taken approximately 12 days after vaccination.

The CDR3 loop reads CASSPSRWQETQYF. As DNA, the CDR3 is TGTGCCAGCAGCCCATCCAGGTGGCAAGAGACCCAGTACTTC. The chain combines TRBV27 with TRBJ2-5; no reliable D call. Trimming stripped 6 bases from V and 2 bases from J, with 13 bases between. The CDR3 runs to 14 residues. Germline assignment: CDR1 MNHEY and CDR2 SMNVEV (reference sequence).